One sample yielded the 21 T cell receptor beta chains listed below, sequenced in a study of T cells after yellow fever vaccination. TCRdb re-analysed the 5' RACE reads in MiXCR, keeping a single row per CDR3 protein. The data show some 300,000 distinct CDR3 sequences, around 3.6% seen once. Specimen: PBMCs, collected on the day of the yellow fever booster vaccination. The receptors stem from a young man who received the YFV17D yellow fever vaccine.

At least ten counts were recorded for this clonotype. The rearrangement joins TRBV27 to TRBJ2-2; D call uncertain. Germline V gives CDR1 MNHEY, CDR2 SMNVEV (reference sequence). The ends were cut back, 5 bases at V and 6 bases at J, with 7 bases in the middle. This CDR3 spans 12 amino acids. CDR3 DNA sequence: TGTGCCAGCAGTCCCCAATCCGGGGAGCTGTTTTTT. This gives the protein CASSPQSGELFF.

In its sample, this clonotype was seen a few times. The junction departs from germline at one end; a sequencing error may be responsible. For the CDR3, the DNA is TGCAGCGGAGAAAGGGGGCAGAGGGATGAGCAGTTC. Its protein is CSGERGQRDEQF. The rearrangement uses TRBV29-1 and TRBJ2-1, with 7 positions matching TRBD1. This CDR3 region has 12 residues. The germline CDR1 and CDR2 sequences are SQVTM and ANQGSEA.

This clonotype occurred once. The chain is built from TRBV5-5 and TRBJ1-2; possibly TRBD1 for D (6 bases). Trimming removed 7 bases from V and 1 base from J, with 8 bases in between. The CDR3 covers 12 residues. From germline, CDR1 is SGHKS and CDR2 YYEKEE (reference sequence). In DNA form, the CDR3 reads TGTGCCAGCCACAGGGATAACTATGGCTACACCTTC. It specifies CASHRDNYGYTF. Full variable domain (missing parts from reference TRBV5-5 and TRBJ1-2): DAGVTQSPTHLIKTRGQQVTLRCSPISGHKSVSWYQQVLGQGPQFIFQYYEKEERGRGNFPDRFSARQFPNYSSELNVNALLLGDSALYLCASHRDNYGYTFGSGTRLTVV.

The chain joins TRBV7-2 to TRBJ1-2; D may be TRBD1 (5 bases). CDR1 is SGHTA and CDR2 is FQGNSA in the germline V gene. With 10 bases removed from V and 2 bases from J, the gap between germline ends came to 29 bases. The CDR3 sequence is 18 residues long. The CDR3 DNA reads as TGTGCCATCCGGACTCCAGACCAGGGAGGGCCCTTGAACTATGGCTACACCTTC. This encodes CAIRTPDQGGPLNYGYTF.

The V call is TRBV6-5, the J call TRBJ1-1, with D possibly TRBD1 on 5 matching bases. V was pared by 7 bases and J by 5 bases, with 23 bases between. CDR3 length: 16 amino acids. The germline CDR1 and CDR2 sequences are MNHEY and SVGAGI. CDR3 nucleotide sequence: TGTGCCAGCACCCCCTACGTCGGCAGGGTACGGACTGAAGCTTTCTTT. Protein: CASTPYVGRVRTEAFF.

This clonotype appeared many times. The chain is built from TRBV20-1 and TRBJ1-5, with D hard to call. CDR3 length equals 13 residues. Germline V CDR1 and CDR2: DFQATT, SNEGSKA (reference sequence). Trimming left V 3 bases short and J 0 bases short, with 6 bases between. CDR3 in amino acids: CSASLDSNQPQHF. The CDR3 DNA follows: TGCAGTGCTAGCCTTGATAGCAATCAGCCCCAGCATTTT.

This clonotype was detected many times. The chain carries TRBV10-3 and TRBJ2-7; 10 bases are a match to TRBD1. With 3 bases clipped from V and 2 bases from J, the junction kept 4 bases outside the gene matches. This CDR3 contains 15 residues. Germline lookup yields CDR1 ENHRY and CDR2 SYGVKD. The CDR3, as DNA: TGTGCCATCAGTGATCAGGGACAGGGGACCTACGAGCAGTACTTC. Its translation is CAISDQGQGTYEQYF.

The gene calls are TRBV6-5 and TRBJ2-2; D possibly corresponds to TRBD2 (5 bases). V was trimmed by 0 bases and J by 1 base, leaving 9 bases between them. This CDR3 region has 16 residues. Germline V gene data show CDR1 as MNHEY and CDR2 as SVGAGI. CDR3 DNA: TGTGCCAGCAGTTACTCGAACGGGGAGAACACCGGGGAGCTGTTTTTT. It is translated as CASSYSNGENTGELFF.

V and J are TRBV4-2 and TRBJ2-5; unclear D gene. V gave up 0 bases and J gave up 2 bases, with 7 bases separating them. Germline V gene sequence: CDR1 LGHNA, CDR2 YNFKEQ. The CDR3 loop spans 14 amino acids. CDR3 DNA: TGTGCCAGCAGCCAAGATCGCGAGCAAGAGACCCAGTACTTC. Translating gives CASSQDREQETQYF.

Many counts were recorded for this clonotype. V is TRBV7-9 and J is TRBJ2-3, with D possibly matching TRBD1 (5 bases). Germline V CDR1 and CDR2: SEHNR, FQNEAQ (reference sequence). Trimming took off 7 bases at V and 1 base at J, with 12 bases between the two ends. The length of the CDR3 is 14 residues. CDR3 amino acids: CASIDRQRTDTQYF. In DNA, the CDR3 is TGTGCCAGCATCGATCGACAGCGCACAGATACGCAGTATTTT.

This clonotype was observed at least ten times. At one of its ends the junction is not consistent with the germline gene, which may arise from a read error. The rearrangement links TRBV5-4 to TRBJ2-1; D is tentatively TRBD1 or TRBD2 (6 bases each). The CDR3 is 12 amino acids. Per the germline V gene, CDR1 is SGHNT and CDR2 is YYREEE (reference sequence). In nucleotides, the CDR3 is TGTGCCAGCAGCGCCGCGGGACAAGGGGTGATCTTC. This encodes CASSAAGQGVIF. The whole variable domain, remainder taken from reference TRBV5-4 and TRBJ2-1, is ETGVTQSPTHLIKTRGQQVTLRCSSQSGHNTVSWYQQALGQGPQFIFQYYREEENGRGNFPPRFSGLQFPNYSSELNVNALELDDSALYLCASSAAGQGVIFGPGTRLTVL.

This clonotype was recorded many times. The V call is TRBV7-2, the J call TRBJ2-3, with D perhaps TRBD2 (5 bases). Trimming removed 1 base from V and 0 bases from J, with 11 bases in between. Germline-derived CDR1 and CDR2 are SGHTA and FQGNSA. This CDR3 spans 16 amino acids. CDR3 residues: CASSLGLASSTDTQYF. The CDR3 nucleotides are TGTGCCAGCAGCTTAGGATTAGCGTCTAGCACAGATACGCAGTATTTT.

The genes are TRBV6-6 and TRBJ2-7; 10 bases match TRBD1. V shed 8 bases and J 0 bases; nucleotides not matched to a gene: 1. The V gene's germline CDR1 is MNHNY and CDR2 SVGAGI (reference sequence). The CDR3 length is 13 residues. The CDR3 DNA is TGTGCCAGCGGGACAGGGGACTCCTACGAGCAGTACGTC. This sequence encodes CASGTGDSYEQYV.

This clonotype was counted at least ten times. The chain has TRBV7-2 and TRBJ2-7, with D possibly being TRBD1 or TRBD2 (6 bases each). This CDR3 comprises 16 residues. The germline V gene encodes CDR1 SGHTA and CDR2 FQGNSA. The V end lost 4 bases, the J end lost 2 bases, and 18 bases lay between the germline ends. CDR3 bases: TGTGCCAGCAGCTCAGCTGGGGGGCGCTTACCCTACGAGCAGTACTTC. Translating gives CASSSAGGRLPYEQYF.

This clonotype was found a few times. The chain combines TRBV20-1 with TRBJ1-1, with 7 bases matching TRBD1. Losses at the gene ends were 0 bases for V and 4 bases for J; bases not matched to a gene: 8. The CDR3 is made up of 15 amino acids. Germline lookup yields CDR1 DFQATT and CDR2 SNEGSKA (reference sequence). CDR3 coding DNA: TGCAGTGCTAGAGATTTAGAGGGGGCGCCCACTGAAGCTTTCTTT. Amino acids: CSARDLEGAPTEAFF.

The chain combines TRBV10-3 with TRBJ1-5, with TRBD1 identical over 9 bases. The CDR3 spans 15 residues. Germline V gene lookup returns CDR1 ENHRY and CDR2 SYGVKD. With V trimmed by 9 bases and J by 6 bases, 12 bases remained unmatched. The CDR3 sequence is CAIDSTGGKRQPQHF. The DNA for the CDR3 is TGTGCCATTGACTCGACAGGGGGAAAACGTCAGCCCCAGCATTTT.

This clonotype has ten or more counts. The chain has TRBV5-1 and TRBJ2-1; 7 nucleotides line up with TRBD1. The germline CDR1 and CDR2 sequences are SGHRS and YFSETQ. The V gene end was trimmed by 4 bases and the J gene end by 4 bases; junction bases not matched to a gene: 5. CDR3 length equals 14 residues. CDR3 in amino acids: CASSLGQTYNEQFF. Written as DNA, the CDR3 is TGCGCCAGCAGCCTGGGACAGACTTACAATGAGCAGTTCTTC.

The sample holds a few counts of this clonotype. This chain connects TRBV5-5 to TRBJ1-5; D is unclear. Germline assignment: CDR1 SGHKS and CDR2 YYEKEE (reference sequence). This CDR3 region has 15 residues. V was pared by 0 bases and J by 4 bases, with 11 bases between. CDR3 loop: CASSLVGRSNQPQHF. Here the CDR3 DNA reads TGTGCCAGCAGCTTGGTCGGCAGGTCAAATCAGCCCCAGCATTTT.

In this sample, this clonotype turned up many times. The rearrangement uses TRBV10-3 and TRBJ2-1, with D maybe TRBD2 (5 bases). Trimming removed 10 bases from V and 0 bases from J, with 13 bases in between. Germline V CDR1 and CDR2: ENHRY, SYGVKD. The CDR3 consists of 14 residues. The CDR3 loop reads CATLGRSSYNEQFF. The CDR3 DNA is TGTGCCACGTTAGGGAGATCCTCCTACAATGAGCAGTTCTTC.

This clonotype turned up a few times. V usage is TRBV12-2 and J usage is TRBJ2-3; the table's D call of TRBD1 was not tested on the DNA. TRBV12-2 is a pseudogene segment. The CDR3 has 19 residues. The CDR3 DNA follows: TGTGCAAGTCGCTTAGCGCTTTCCCGGGACAGGGGAGGCACAGATACGCAGTATTTT. This codes for CASRLALSRDRGGTDTQYF.

This clonotype was detected ten times or more. The V call is TRBV10-3, the J call TRBJ1-6; 9 bases match TRBD1. After removal of 8 bases from V and 8 bases from J, the junction contained 10 bases not matched to a gene. This CDR3 is built from 15 residues. CDR1 and CDR2 (germline): ENHRY, SYGVKD. CDR3 sequence (DNA): TGTGCCATCGCGGGGGGGACAGGGAGGCATTCACCCCTCCACTTT. Protein sequence: CAIAGGTGRHSPLHF.